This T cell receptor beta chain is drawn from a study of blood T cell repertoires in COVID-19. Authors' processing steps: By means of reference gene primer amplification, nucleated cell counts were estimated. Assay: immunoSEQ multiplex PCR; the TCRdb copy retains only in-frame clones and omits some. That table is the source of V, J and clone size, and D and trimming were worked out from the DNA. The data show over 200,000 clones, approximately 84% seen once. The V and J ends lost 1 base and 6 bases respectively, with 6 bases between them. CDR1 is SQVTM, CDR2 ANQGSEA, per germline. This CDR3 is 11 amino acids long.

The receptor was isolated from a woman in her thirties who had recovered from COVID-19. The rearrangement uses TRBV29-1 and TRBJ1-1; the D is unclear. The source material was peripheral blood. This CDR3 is CSVEGQAEAFF. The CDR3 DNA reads TGCAGCGTTGAAGGGCAAGCTGAAGCTTTCTTT.